Following are 9 T cell receptor beta chains from one sample sequenced in a study of response to subunit inactivated influenza vaccine. Using its own MiXCR run on the RT-PCR reads, TCRdb lists one record per CDR3 protein. The profile shows roughly 700,000 distinct CDR3 sequences, over 11% of them singletons. The sequencing here drew on PBMCs from blood, taken 14 to 15 days before vaccination. The receptors derive from a man aged 50-59 years who received an inactivated influenza vaccine.

On this clonotype itself: At one end, the junction sequence differs from germline, possibly due to a read error. The CDR3 loop reads CTSSYVRGTTNTEAFF. For the CDR3, the DNA is TGTACCAGCAGTTACGTCCGGGGAACCACGAACACTGAAGCTTTCTTT. J is TRBJ1-1 and V is TRBV6-2 or TRBV6-3; D is unresolved. The CDR3 is made up of 16 amino acids. Germline CDR1 is MNHEY and CDR2 is SVGEGT.

The genes are TRBV29-1 and TRBJ2-1; D may be TRBD2 (6 bases). This CDR3 has 14 amino acids. V was shortened by 6 bases and J by 0 bases, with 12 bases between the two germline ends. The germline V gene encodes CDR1 SQVTM and CDR2 ANQGSEA. The CDR3 sequence is CSVGGPSSYNEQFF. The CDR3 DNA reads TGCAGCGTCGGGGGTCCTAGCTCCTACAATGAGCAGTTCTTC.

A few counts support this clonotype. The chain uses TRBV6-4 and TRBJ1-1; D is unresolved. The CDR3 consists of 13 residues. Trimming left V 6 bases short and J 3 bases short, with 11 bases between. Germline V gene lookup returns CDR1 MRHNA and CDR2 SNTAGT. CDR3 nucleotides: TGTGCCAGCAGCGCTAATAGGGACACTGAAGCTTTCTTT. Encoded protein: CASSANRDTEAFF.

This clonotype was seen only a few times. The J gene is TRBJ2-7, the V gene TRBV20-1; 8 bases fit TRBD2. Unmatched junction bases numbered 9, after V lost 6 bases and J lost 5 bases. Germline CDR1 is DFQATT and CDR2 is SNEGSKA (reference sequence). CDR3 size: 13 residues. This CDR3 reads CSASRGARHEQYF. The CDR3 DNA reads as TGCAGTGCCTCGCGGGGGGCTAGACACGAGCAGTACTTC.

CDR3 sequence: CATSRPNTLLENLRASGDTDTQYF. The CDR3 bases are TGTGCCACCAGCAGACCTAACACCCTCTTGGAAAATTTAAGGGCTAGCGGGGACACAGATACGCAGTATTTT. The rearrangement joins TRBV15 to TRBJ2-3; 9 bases align to TRBD2. The CDR3 is 24 residues long. Germline lookup yields CDR1 LNHNV and CDR2 YYDKDF (reference sequence). With V trimmed by 2 bases and J by 2 bases, 29 bases remained unmatched.

The sample holds many counts of this clonotype. The chain uses TRBV3-1 and TRBJ2-1, with D possibly matching TRBD1 (6 bases). Per germline, CDR1 LGHDT and CDR2 YNNKEL (reference sequence). Trimming removed 3 bases from V and 0 bases from J, with 24 bases in between. The CDR3 spans 20 residues. CDR3 nucleotides: TGTGCCAGCAGCCACGTATCCCGTATGAGGACAGAAGTCTCCTACAATGAGCAGTTCTTC. It encodes CASSHVSRMRTEVSYNEQFF.

J is TRBJ2-1 and V is TRBV9; TRBD2 matches 8 bases. Germline values: CDR1 SGDLS, CDR2 YYNGEE. Trimming removed 4 bases from V and 7 bases from J; junction bases left unmatched: 10. CDR3 length equals 15 residues. The CDR3 DNA follows: TGTGCCAGCAGCCTCTGGGGGTCTAGCGGGAATGAGCAGTTCTTC. It codes for CASSLWGSSGNEQFF.

This clonotype occurred a few times. The rearrangement joins TRBV15 to TRBJ2-7; D might be TRBD1 (5 bases). Germline V gene data show CDR1 as LNHNV and CDR2 as YYDKDF (reference sequence). The CDR3 covers 13 residues. The V end lost 5 bases, the J end lost 5 bases, and 13 bases lay between the germline ends. The CDR3: CATSLGQVHEQYF. In nucleotides, the CDR3 is TGTGCCACCAGCCTGGGGCAGGTCCACGAGCAGTACTTC.

This clonotype was seen a few times. This chain links TRBV12-3 or TRBV12-4 with TRBJ2-7, with TRBD2 matching 11 bases. V gave up 3 bases and J gave up 3 bases; unmatched junction bases: 10. The CDR3 length is 17 residues. In DNA, the CDR3 is TGTGCCAGCAGTTTGGGCCTAGCGGGGGGACTCCTCTACGAGCAGTACTTC. It yields the protein CASSLGLAGGLLYEQYF.